This TCR beta chain was profiled in a study of blood T cells in healthy people across ages. General study results and limits: Age brought a roughly linear fall in TCR beta diversity measured per million T cells. Compared with aged donors, long-lived donors showed fewer expanded clones, suggesting selection. Naive T cell percentage showed a strong correlation with TCR beta diversity.

Points on this clonotype: Its target is not known.

PCR was performed a second time for roughly 7 to 12 cycles using a sample-barcoded 5' primer and a J-beta primer mix. TCRdb re-called the 5' RACE reads with MiXCR, one entry per CDR3 protein. The table lists approximately 730,000 distinct CDR3 sequences, 50% to 65% of them singletons. Material: blood. The clonotype originates from an older man in good health.

The CDR3 loop reads CASSAILWGRETQYF. The DNA for the CDR3 is TGTGCCAGCAGCGCCATCCTGTGGGGGCGGGAGACCCAGTACTTC. This chain connects TRBV7-9 to TRBJ2-5, with D perhaps TRBD1 (6 bases). V was trimmed by 5 bases and J by 5 bases, leaving 18 bases between them. The germline V gene encodes CDR1 SEHNR and CDR2 FQNEAQ (reference sequence). CDR3 length: 15 residues. Together with reference TRBV7-9 and TRBJ2-5, the CDR3 gives the full variable domain: DTGVSQNPRHKITKRGQNVTFRCDPISEHNRLYWYRQTLGQGPEFLTYFQNEAQLEKSRLLSDRFSAERPKGSFSTLEIQRTEQGDSAMYLCASSAILWGRETQYFGPGTRLLVL.